These 10 T cell receptor beta chains were all obtained from the same sample, sequenced in a study of shared clonotypes between healthy human individuals (dated by TCRdb to 2019 to 2021). The library was produced with the immunoSEQ multiplex PCR assay. The source is immuneACCESS, and TCRdb retained only in-frame sequences with V and J called. Part of the clones is not carried over; for the studies checked, unresolved V genes explain less than half of this, and the remainder is unexplained. The sample table holds hundreds of thousands of clones, of which roughly 73% were seen once. 1.5% to 2% of the sample is held by the ten biggest clonotypes. The sequenced material came from memory CD4+ T cells sorted from blood. Interpreted using the paper, the cell subset or site label stands for: CD45RA-negative fraction. Receptors originate from a woman in her twenties or thirties in good health.

CDR3 in amino acids: CASSGGLANTEAFF. The DNA of the CDR3 is TGTGCCAGCAGTGGGGGTTTGGCGAACACTGAAGCTTTCTTT. The J gene is TRBJ1-1, the V gene TRBV2, with D uncertain. CDR3 size: 14 residues. Trimming cost V 4 bases and J 1 base, with 10 bases left between them. Germline V gives CDR1 SNHLY, CDR2 FYNNEI.

The chain joins TRBV21-1 to TRBJ2-5. TRBV21-1 is described as a pseudogene. This CDR3 comprises 16 residues. The chain's CDR3 is CASRKGKGLGRETQYF. The CDR3 DNA reads as TGTGCCAGCAGGAAAGGGAAGGGATTGGGCCGAGAGACCCAGTACTTC.

This clone was counted a single time. V gene TRBV18 combines with J gene TRBJ1-2; 11 nucleotides align to TRBD1. With V trimmed by 3 bases and J by 4 bases, 7 bases remained unmatched. The germline gives CDR1 KGHSH, CDR2 LQKENI. This CDR3 region has 16 residues. The CDR3 is CASSPNGDRGSYGYTF. The CDR3 DNA is TGTGCCAGCTCACCTAACGGGGACAGGGGGTCCTATGGCTACACCTTC.

The CDR3 nucleotides are TGTGCCAGCAGTTTCTCCCGACAGGGTTATGAAAAACTGTTTTTT. Encoded protein: CASSFSRQGYEKLFF. V and J are TRBV6-5 and TRBJ1-4; 7 bases agree with TRBD1. V shed 4 bases, J shed 6 bases, and the junction held 8 bases outside the gene matches. CDR1 is MNHEY and CDR2 is SVGAGI in the germline V gene. The CDR3 is 15 amino acids.

The CDR3 DNA is TGTGCCAGCAGTTTAGTAGGGACAGGGGAGGCCACTGAAGCTTTCTTT. Residues: CASSLVGTGEATEAFF. This chain connects TRBV28 to TRBJ1-1; the match to TRBD1 covers 10 bases. The junction had 7 bases not matched to a gene; V was cut back by 2 bases and J by 4 bases. Germline V gene data show CDR1 as MDHEN and CDR2 as SYDVKM. CDR3 length: 16 residues.

In this sample, this clone turned up many times. The rearrangement links TRBV30 to TRBJ2-5, with TRBD1 matching over 8 bases. This CDR3 region has 14 residues. Germline lookup yields CDR1 GTSNPN and CDR2 SVGIG (reference sequence). The J segment lost 4 bases and the V segment lost 7 bases, leaving 11 bases of the junction unmatched. The CDR3 nucleotides read TGTGCCTACCGGACAGGGATGTCTCCAGAGACCCAGTACTTC. This encodes CAYRTGMSPETQYF.

V and J are TRBV2 and TRBJ1-5; TRBD1 matches 7 bases. V trimming: 7 bases; J trimming: 5 bases; junction bases outside the gene matches: 11. There are 15 residues in the CDR3. Germline V gene lookup returns CDR1 SNHLY and CDR2 FYNNEI. CDR3 sequence reads: CASTAQGSLYQPQHF. CDR3 in DNA: TGTGCCAGCACTGCACAGGGGTCTCTGTATCAGCCCCAGCATTTT.

The chain has TRBV7-3 and TRBJ2-3; possible D gene TRBD2, 6 bases. The V and J ends lost 2 bases and 2 bases respectively, with 11 bases between them. This CDR3 contains 15 residues. Germline assignment: CDR1 SGHTA and CDR2 FQGTGA. CDR3 coding DNA: TGTGCCAGCAGCTTATCGGGGAGGTACACAGATACGCAGTATTTT. Its translation is CASSLSGRYTDTQYF.

The sample holds one count of this clone. The genes are TRBV11-2 and TRBJ2-5; D is perhaps TRBD1 (6 bases). The DNA end is more similar to TRBJ2-7, so the J call may be wrong. The germline gives CDR1 SGHAT, CDR2 FQNNGV. This CDR3 spans 14 amino acids. The CDR3 here is CASSVTGFPYEQYF. CDR3 sequence (DNA): TGTGCCAGCAGCGTAACAGGGTTTCCCTACGAGCAGTACTTC.

The V call is TRBV29-1, the J call TRBJ1-3; D is unresolved. The CDR3 consists of 13 residues. Deletions cut 6 bases from V and 0 bases from J, with 9 bases between. The germline CDR1 and CDR2 sequences are SQVTM and ANQGSEA. The CDR3 here is CSVRGISGNTIYF. The CDR3, as DNA: TGCAGCGTACGGGGAATCTCTGGAAACACCATATATTTT.